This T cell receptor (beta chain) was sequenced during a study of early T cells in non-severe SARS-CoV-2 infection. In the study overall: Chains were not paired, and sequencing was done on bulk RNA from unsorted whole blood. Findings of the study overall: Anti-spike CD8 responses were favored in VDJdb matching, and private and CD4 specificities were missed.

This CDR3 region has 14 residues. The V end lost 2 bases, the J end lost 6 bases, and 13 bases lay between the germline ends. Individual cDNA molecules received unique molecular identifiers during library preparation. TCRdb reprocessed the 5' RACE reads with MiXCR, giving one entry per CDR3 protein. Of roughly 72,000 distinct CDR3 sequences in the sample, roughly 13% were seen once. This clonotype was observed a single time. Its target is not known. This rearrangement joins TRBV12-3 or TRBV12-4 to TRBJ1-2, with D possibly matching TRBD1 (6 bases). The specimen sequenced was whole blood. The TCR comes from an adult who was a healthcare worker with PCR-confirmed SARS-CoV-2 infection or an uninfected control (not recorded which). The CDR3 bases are TGTGCCAGCAGTTTAAGTAGGACAGCGAATGGCTACACCTTC. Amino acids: CASSLSRTANGYTF.